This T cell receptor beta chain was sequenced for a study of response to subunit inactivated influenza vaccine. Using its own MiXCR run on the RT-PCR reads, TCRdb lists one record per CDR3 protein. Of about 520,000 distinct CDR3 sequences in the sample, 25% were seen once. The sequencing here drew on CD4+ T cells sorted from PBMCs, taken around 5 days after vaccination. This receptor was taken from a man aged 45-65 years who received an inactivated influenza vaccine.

This CDR3 is CASSASRGQTEKLFF. DNA of the CDR3: TGTGCCAGCAGTGCCAGCCGGGGGCAAACTGAAAAACTGTTTTTT. The chain couples TRBV6-1 to TRBJ1-4; a weak D match, TRBD1 (6 bases). The CDR3 spans 15 residues. Germline loops: CDR1 MNHNS, CDR2 SASEGT. V lost 4 bases and J lost 7, with 16 bases in between.